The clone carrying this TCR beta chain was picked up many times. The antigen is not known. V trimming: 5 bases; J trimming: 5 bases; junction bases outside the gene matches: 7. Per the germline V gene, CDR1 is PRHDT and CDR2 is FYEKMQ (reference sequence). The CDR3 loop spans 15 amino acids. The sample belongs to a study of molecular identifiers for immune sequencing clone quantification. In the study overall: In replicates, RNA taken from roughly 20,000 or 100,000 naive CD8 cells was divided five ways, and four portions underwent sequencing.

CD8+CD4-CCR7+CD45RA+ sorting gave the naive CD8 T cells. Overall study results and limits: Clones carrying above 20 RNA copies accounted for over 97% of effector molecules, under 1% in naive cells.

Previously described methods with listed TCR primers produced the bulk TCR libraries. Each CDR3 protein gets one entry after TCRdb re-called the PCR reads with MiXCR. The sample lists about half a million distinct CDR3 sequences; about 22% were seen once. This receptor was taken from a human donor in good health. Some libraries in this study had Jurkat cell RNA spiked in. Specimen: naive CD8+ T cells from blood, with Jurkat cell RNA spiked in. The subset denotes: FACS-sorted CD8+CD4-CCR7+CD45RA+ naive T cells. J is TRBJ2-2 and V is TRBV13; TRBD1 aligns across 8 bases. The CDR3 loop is CASSAGQGWTGELFF. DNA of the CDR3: TGTGCCAGCAGCGCAGGACAGGGTTGGACCGGGGAGCTGTTTTTT. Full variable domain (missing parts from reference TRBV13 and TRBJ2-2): AAGVIQSPRHLIKEKRETATLKCYPIPRHDTVYWYQQGPGQDPQFLISFYEKMQSDKGSIPDRFSAQQFSDYHSELNMSSLELGDSALYFCASSAGQGWTGELFFGEGSRLTVL.